This TCR beta chain was obtained from a study of blood T cell repertoires in COVID-19. The CDR3 runs to 13 residues. Germline V gene lookup returns CDR1 KGHSH and CDR2 LQKENI. After removal of 2 bases from V and 3 bases from J, the junction contained 0 bases not matched to a gene. This clone occurred once. Profiled with immunoSEQ multiplex PCR; TCRdb holds only in-frame clones, not every one. The data hold around 160,000 clones, with approximately 80% observed a single time. The sample consisted of peripheral blood. The TCR comes from a human donor with acute or convalescent COVID-19. The donor label of this sample is uncertain. The chain combines TRBV18 with TRBJ1-2, with 7 bases identical to TRBD1. CDR3: CASSPGTDYGYTF. The CDR3 bases are TGTGCCAGCTCACCAGGGACAGACTATGGCTACACCTTC.